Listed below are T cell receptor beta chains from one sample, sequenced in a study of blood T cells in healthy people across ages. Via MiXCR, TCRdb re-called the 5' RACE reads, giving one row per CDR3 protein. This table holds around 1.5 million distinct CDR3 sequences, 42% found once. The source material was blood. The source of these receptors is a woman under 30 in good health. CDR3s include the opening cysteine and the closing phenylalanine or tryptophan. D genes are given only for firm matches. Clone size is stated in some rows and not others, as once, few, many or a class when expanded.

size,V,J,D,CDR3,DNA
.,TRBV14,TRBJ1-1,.,CASSQGLGGGTEAFF,TGTGCCAGCAGCCAAGGATTGGGGGGAGGGACTGAAGCTTTCTTT
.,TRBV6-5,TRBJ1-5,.,CASRRNSNQPQHF,TGTGCCAGCAGACGGAATAGCAATCAGCCCCAGCATTTT
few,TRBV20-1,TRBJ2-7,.,CSATGDSYYEQYF,TGCAGTGCTACTGGGGACTCCTACTACGAGCAGTACTTC
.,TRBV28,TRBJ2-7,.,CASSGLLWHEQYF,TGTGCCAGCTCGGGACTGCTTTGGCACGAGCAGTACTTC
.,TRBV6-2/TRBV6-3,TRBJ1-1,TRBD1,CASGYITGTGLNTEAFF,TGTGCCAGCGGTTACATTACCGGGACAGGGCTGAACACTGAAGCTTTCTTT
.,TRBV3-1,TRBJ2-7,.,CASSQAGKFTEQYF,TGTGCCAGCAGCCAAGCAGGGAAGTTCACCGAGCAGTATTTC
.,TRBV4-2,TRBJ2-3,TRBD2,CASSQEGSLAADTQYF,TGTGCCAGCAGCCAAGAGGGCTCGCTAGCGGCGGATACGCAGTATTTT
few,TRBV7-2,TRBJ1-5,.,CASSSGQFQPQHF,TGTGCCAGCAGCTCCGGACAGTTTCAGCCCCAGCATTTT
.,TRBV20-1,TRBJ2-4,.,CSAQRGVAENIQYF,TGCAGTGCCCAGCGCGGGGTTGCGGAAAACATTCAGTACTTC
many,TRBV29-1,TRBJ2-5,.,CSVDGLAEFAQETQYF,TGCAGCGTTGACGGGCTAGCAGAGTTCGCACAAGAGACCCAGTACTTC
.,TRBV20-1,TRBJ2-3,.,CSAEPSGSGGTDTQYF,TGCAGTGCTGAACCCTCGGGTAGCGGAGGTACAGATACGCAGTATTTT
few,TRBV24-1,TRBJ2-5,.,CATSDLQGETQYF,TGTGCCACCAGTGATTTGCAGGGGGAGACCCAGTACTTC
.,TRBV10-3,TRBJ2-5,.,CAISVDGVSVSYNEQYF,TGTGCCATCAGTGTTGATGGGGTATCCGTCTCCTACAATGAGCAGTACTTC
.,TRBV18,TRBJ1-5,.,CASSPRRRGRGNQPQHF,TGTGCCAGCTCACCACGCCGACGGGGCAGGGGCAATCAGCCCCAGCATTTT
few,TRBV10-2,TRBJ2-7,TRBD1,CASGETGGGYEQYF,TGCGCCAGCGGGGAAACAGGGGGCGGCTACGAGCAGTACTTC
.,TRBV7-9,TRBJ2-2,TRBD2,CASAGLSQRENTGELFF,TGTGCCAGCGCCGGCTTGTCCCAGCGGGAGAACACCGGGGAGCTGTTTTTT
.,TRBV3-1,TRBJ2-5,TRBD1,CASTRQGSAPETQYF,TGTGCCAGCACCCGACAGGGATCGGCCCCTGAGACCCAGTACTTC
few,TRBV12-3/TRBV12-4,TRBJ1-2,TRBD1,CASSITGETGYTF,TGTGCCAGCAGCATAACAGGGGAAACGGGCTACACCTTC
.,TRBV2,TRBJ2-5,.,CASKWEVQETQYF,TGTGCCAGCAAGTGGGAAGTACAAGAGACCCAGTACTTC
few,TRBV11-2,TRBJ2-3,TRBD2,CASSPRASGGTDTQYF,TGTGCCAGCAGCCCCCGGGCCAGCGGGGGCACAGATACGCAGTATTTT
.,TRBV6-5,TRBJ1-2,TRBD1,CASSKGTDLYGYTF,TGTGCCAGCAGTAAGGGGACAGACCTTTATGGCTACACCTTC
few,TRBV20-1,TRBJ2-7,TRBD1,CSANRQGSYEQYF,TGCAGTGCGAACCGACAGGGCTCCTACGAGCAGTACTTC
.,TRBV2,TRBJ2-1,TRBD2,CASRELAGKYNEQFF,TGTGCCAGCAGGGAACTAGCGGGAAAGTACAATGAGCAGTTCTTC
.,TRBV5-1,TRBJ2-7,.,CASSFLSGTRNPSYEQYF,TGCGCCAGCAGCTTTCTCTCCGGGACCCGAAATCCGTCCTACGAGCAGTACTTC
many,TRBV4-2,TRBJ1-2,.,CASSQEGAWGYGYTF,TGTGCCAGCAGCCAAGAGGGGGCGTGGGGCTATGGCTACACCTTC
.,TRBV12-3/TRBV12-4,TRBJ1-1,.,CASSLTRGFMNTEAFF,TGTGCCAGCAGTTTGACCAGGGGCTTTATGAACACTGAAGCTTTCTTT
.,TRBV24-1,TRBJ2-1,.,CATSDQTGPPSGNEQFF,TGTGCCACCAGTGATCAAACCGGGCCCCCCTCGGGCAATGAGCAGTTCTTC
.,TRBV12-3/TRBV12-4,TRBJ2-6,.,CASSLLGTGANVLTF,TGTGCCAGCAGTTTACTAGGGACTGGGGCCAACGTCCTGACTTTC
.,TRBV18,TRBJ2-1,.,CASSPEHAQGYNEQFF,TGTGCCAGCTCGCCAGAGCATGCTCAGGGCTACAATGAGCAGTTCTTC
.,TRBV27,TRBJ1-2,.,CASGRPTPTVYGYTF,TGTGCCTCCGGGCGACCGACCCCGACTGTCTATGGCTACACCTTC
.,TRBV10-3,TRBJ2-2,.,CAIRDLAANTGELFF,TGTGCCATCAGGGATTTAGCAGCTAACACCGGGGAGCTGTTTTTT